Shown below are 10 T cell receptor beta chains from a single sample sequenced in a study of T cell responses to AZD1222 COVID-19 vaccine. Assay used: immunoSEQ multiplex PCR; TCRdb lists only in-frame clones, some missing. The sample has 150,000 to 200,000 clones; almost 90% are singletons. Material: peripheral blood, obtained 28 days after the second AZD1222 dose. The receptor set was obtained from an adult who received the AZD1222 COVID-19 vaccine.

The V and J genes are TRBV3-1 (or the pseudogene TRBV3-2) and TRBJ1-2, with 7 bases matching TRBD1. This CDR3 is built from 15 residues. Looked up from germline, CDR1 is LGHDT and CDR2 is YNNKEL (reference sequence). J was trimmed by 4 bases and V by 1 base; bases with no gene match: 6. The CDR3 reads CASSQAQGGPYGYTF. CDR3 coding DNA: TGTGCCAGCAGCCAAGCGCAGGGGGGACCCTATGGCTACACCTTC.

This clone was recorded a few times. The CDR3 region is CASSGKQTGANQPQHF. As DNA, the CDR3 is TGTGCCAGCAGCGGAAAGCAGACAGGGGCTAATCAGCCCCAGCATTTT. The chain recombines TRBV2 with TRBJ1-5; TRBD1 aligns across 8 bases. After removal of 6 bases from V and 4 bases from J, the junction contained 11 bases not matched to a gene. Germline values: CDR1 SNHLY, CDR2 FYNNEI. CDR3 length equals 16 residues.

This clone was found once. J is TRBJ1-3 and V is TRBV7-3; tentatively, D is TRBD1 (5 bases). Germline values: CDR1 SGHTA, CDR2 FQGTGA. This CDR3 is 13 amino acids long. Trimming shortened V by 4 bases and J by 4 bases, and 8 bases separated the two germline ends. As DNA, the CDR3 is TGTGCCAGCAGCTCGGGGGTCGGAAACACCATATATTTT. Its protein is CASSSGVGNTIYF.

The V gene is TRBV4-2, the J gene TRBJ2-3; maybe TRBD1 (7 bases). Germline CDR1 LGHNA, CDR2 YNFKEQ. The CDR3 consists of 15 residues. Trimming pared 1 base from V and 4 bases from J, leaving 12 bases between. The CDR3 protein is CASSQGRGLADTQYF. The DNA for the CDR3 is TGTGCCAGCAGCCAAGGGAGGGGGCTAGCAGATACGCAGTATTTT.

V is TRBV3-1 (or the pseudogene TRBV3-2) and J is TRBJ1-6, with D possibly being TRBD1 (5 bases). The CDR3 runs to 15 residues. Trimming cost V 1 base and J 6 bases, with 10 bases left between them. Germline lookup yields CDR1 LGHDT and CDR2 YNNKEL (reference sequence). The CDR3 nucleotides are TGTGCCAGCAGCCAAGGGCGAGGGGCTAATTCACCCCTCCACTTT. Protein sequence: CASSQGRGANSPLHF.

J is TRBJ1-5 and V is TRBV10-2, with D hard to call. Germline V CDR1 and CDR2: WSHSY, SAAADI. This CDR3 has 13 residues. V shed 2 bases and J shed 6 bases, with 8 bases lying between them. CDR3 sequence: CASSEDWGQPQHF. In nucleotides, the CDR3 is TGCGCCAGCAGTGAGGACTGGGGTCAGCCCCAGCATTTT.

Points on this clone: Other DNA sequences in this sample translate to the same CDR3. The J gene is TRBJ1-5, the V gene TRBV6-5; no firm D call. The CDR3 is made up of 13 amino acids. Germline V lookup: CDR1 MNHEY, CDR2 SVGAGI. With 6 bases removed from V and 7 bases from J, the gap between germline ends came to 13 bases. The CDR3 is CASSSGGNQPQHF. The CDR3 bases are TGTGCCAGCAGCTCGGGAGGGAACCAGCCCCAGCATTTT.

The chain has TRBV7-7 and TRBJ2-3, with D maybe TRBD1 (5 bases). CDR3 length: 14 amino acids. Trimming pared 5 bases from V and 0 bases from J, leaving 9 bases between. CDR1 SSHAT and CDR2 FNYEAQ come from the germline V gene (reference sequence). CDR3 region: CASSLDRSTDTQYF. CDR3 nucleotides: TGTGCCAGCAGCCTCGACAGAAGCACAGATACGCAGTATTTT. The full variable domain, rest sourced from reference TRBV7-7 and TRBJ2-3, is GAGVSQSPRYKVTKRGQDVTLRCDPISSHATLYWYQQALGQGPEFLTYFNYEAQPDKSGLPSDRFSAERPEGSISTLTIQRTEQRDSAMYRCASSLDRSTDTQYFGPGTRLTVL.

The chain is built from TRBV7-9 and TRBJ2-7, with D hard to call. The germline V gene encodes CDR1 SEHNR and CDR2 FQNEAQ (reference sequence). Deletions cut 5 bases from V and 5 bases from J, with 19 bases between. The CDR3 runs 15 residues. The CDR3 here is CASSVMSEGFNEQYF. CDR3 DNA sequence: TGTGCCAGCAGCGTAATGAGTGAAGGGTTCAACGAGCAGTACTTC.

The chain recombines TRBV7-8 with TRBJ2-1; D gene unclear. The CDR3 runs to 14 residues. The V end lost 7 bases, the J end lost 4 bases, and 14 bases lay between the germline ends. The germline V gene encodes CDR1 SGHVS and CDR2 FQNEAQ. This CDR3 is CASKFQAVYNEQFF. The CDR3 DNA reads as TGTGCCAGCAAGTTCCAGGCGGTTTACAATGAGCAGTTCTTC.